Listed here is a single T cell receptor beta chain. Antigen: not known. The data were taken from a study of monozygotic twins with cystic fibrosis. Repertoires were generated with immunoSEQ multiplex PCR, while TCRdb's copy carries only in-frame clones and drops some. The sample records 34,000 or so clones, around 90% being singletons. Whole-study findings and limits: The repertoire was suggested to be naive-dominated, clonality median approximately 0.0093.

The specimen sequenced was blood. This TCR was recovered from a girl between 2 and 10 years old with cystic fibrosis.

CDR3 sequence: CASQTGTGRGGELFF. CDR3 nucleotide sequence: TGTGCCAGTCAAACCGGGACAGGGAGAGGCGGGGAGCTGTTTTTT. This chain links TRBV2 with TRBJ2-2; TRBD1 aligns across 9 bases. The length of the CDR3 is 15 residues. Germline CDR1 SNHLY, CDR2 FYNNEI. Trimming took 9 bases from V and 7 from J; bases not matched to a gene: 12. Looking up the rest from reference TRBV2 and TRBJ2-2 gives the full variable domain: EPEVTQTPSHQVTQMGQEVILRCVPISNHLYFYWYRQILGQKVEFLVSFYNNEISEKSEIFDDQFSVERPDGSNFTLKIRSTKLEDSAMYFCASQTGTGRGGELFFGEGSRLTVL.